This passage covers 9 T cell receptor beta chains from one sample sequenced in a study of shared clonotypes between healthy human individuals. Repertoires were generated with immunoSEQ multiplex PCR, while TCRdb's copy carries only in-frame clones and drops some. The sample shows about 2 million clones, roughly 95% of them seen only once. CD45RO-negative, CCR7-selected cells formed the naive CD8 fraction, which excluded terminally differentiated effector memory CD45RA+ cells. Material: naive CD8+ T cells sorted from blood. These receptors all come from a man aged 18 to 30 in good health.

V usage is TRBV7-9 and J usage is TRBJ2-6; 15 bases map to TRBD2. The CDR3 spans 18 residues. Germline CDR1 reads SEHNR; CDR2 reads FQNEAQ (reference sequence). V lost 4 bases, J lost 2 bases, and 3 bases stayed unmatched. CDR3 nucleotides: TGTGCCAGCAGCTCTGGACTAGCGGGAGGGCCTGGGGCCAACGTCCTGACTTTC. Its translation is CASSSGLAGGPGANVLTF.

This chain joins TRBV4-2 and TRBJ1-1; 11 bases fit TRBD1. Germline trimming cut 1 base from V and 3 bases from J; bases unmatched to any gene: 4. This CDR3 region has 16 residues. Germline lookup yields CDR1 LGHNA and CDR2 YNFKEQ. The chain's CDR3 is CASSQGLGQGDTEAFF. Written as DNA, the CDR3 is TGTGCCAGCAGCCAAGGCCTGGGACAGGGGGACACTGAAGCTTTCTTT.

The V call is TRBV27, the J call TRBJ2-5; D is ambiguous. CDR3 length: 13 amino acids. Trimming left V 1 base short and J 3 bases short, with 6 bases between. Germline values: CDR1 MNHEY, CDR2 SMNVEV (reference sequence). CDR3 protein: CASSLLSEETQYF. The CDR3 coding sequence is TGTGCCAGCAGTTTATTGTCAGAAGAGACCCAGTACTTC.

The rearrangement uses TRBV28 and TRBJ2-7; tentatively, D is TRBD1 or TRBD2 (5 bases each). V gave up 7 bases and J gave up 0 bases, with 19 bases separating them. Germline CDR1 reads MDHEN; CDR2 reads SYDVKM. This CDR3 has 16 residues. For the CDR3, the DNA is TGTGCCAGCACCACCAAATGGGGGACGAACTCCTACGAGCAGTACTTC. It translates to CASTTKWGTNSYEQYF.

This clone was seen once. The V and J genes are TRBV7-9 and TRBJ2-5, with D perhaps matching TRBD1 or TRBD2 (5 bases each). The CDR3 has 17 amino acids. Trimming took 7 bases from V and 0 from J, leaving 21 bases between them. Germline assignment: CDR1 SEHNR and CDR2 FQNEAQ (reference sequence). The CDR3 DNA reads as TGTGCCAGCACCACCCCCGGGGTCGGGGCTTACCAAGAGACCCAGTACTTC. Encoded protein: CASTTPGVGAYQETQYF. Complete variable domain (other parts from reference TRBV7-9 and TRBJ2-5): DTGVSQNPRHKITKRGQNVTFRCDPISEHNRLYWYRQTLGQGPEFLTYFQNEAQLEKSRLLSDRFSAERPKGSFSTLEIQRTEQGDSAMYLCASTTPGVGAYQETQYFGPGTRLLVL.

The chain links TRBV11-2 to TRBJ2-3; D gene unclear. CDR3 size: 13 residues. V shed 0 bases and J shed 3 bases, with 4 bases lying between them. Per germline, CDR1 SGHAT and CDR2 FQNNGV. The CDR3 region has the DNA TGTGCCAGCAGCTTAGACAAAACAGATACGCAGTATTTT. This translates into CASSLDKTDTQYF.

This CDR3 reads CASSPGGKNIQYF. The CDR3 nucleotides are TGTGCCAGCAGCCCGGGTGGCAAAAACATTCAGTACTTC. The chain is built from TRBV13 and TRBJ2-4, with unresolved D. The CDR3 runs to 13 residues. V lost 5 bases and J 3 bases, leaving 8 bases between the germline ends. The germline gives CDR1 PRHDT, CDR2 FYEKMQ (reference sequence).

The chain employs TRBV12-5 and TRBJ2-7, with 8 positions matching TRBD2. CDR1 is LGHNT and CDR2 is FRNRAP in the germline V gene. Trimming took 5 bases from V and 6 from J; bases not matched to a gene: 15. The length of the CDR3 is 16 residues. The CDR3, as DNA: TGTGCTAGTGGTCCAAGCGGGGGCCTTATCAGTAGCGAGCAGTACTTC. Its protein is CASGPSGGLISSEQYF.

The rearrangement joins TRBV19 to TRBJ2-7; TRBD2 agrees at 10 bases. This CDR3 comprises 14 residues. Germline loops: CDR1 LNHDA, CDR2 SQIVND (reference sequence). V lost 5 bases, J lost 5 bases, and 6 bases stayed unmatched. CDR3 protein: CASSRVAGGNEQYF. CDR3 nucleotides: TGTGCCAGTAGTCGGGTAGCGGGAGGCAACGAGCAGTACTTC.